This T cell receptor (beta chain) was retrieved from a study of Graves' ophthalmopathy and Graves' hyperthyroidism. Study outcomes and limitations: Using a 13-signature model, the authors split ophthalmopathy from stable hyperthyroidism, with about 88% sensitivity and approximately 84% specificity.

The germline V gene has CDR1 MNHEY and CDR2 SMNVEV (reference sequence). The CDR3 runs 15 residues. V lost 6 bases, J lost 0 bases, and 6 bases stayed unmatched. Transcripts of RNA were the source for amplifying TCR beta CDR3 regions. RT-PCR with HTBI primers came first, then second-round multiplex PCR. TCRdb reanalysed the multiplex PCR reads using MiXCR and keeps one entry per CDR3 protein. The table has 400,000 to 450,000 distinct CDR3 sequences, under 25% seen once. To note about this clonotype: Its antigen is unidentified.

Uncontrolled infections, other autoimmune diseases, pregnancy or lactation barred patients from enrollment. Sampling 10 ml of fresh peripheral blood provided the PBMCs. Material: peripheral blood. The clonotype originates from a woman between 18 and 29 years old with stable Graves' hyperthyroidism. J is TRBJ2-7 and V is TRBV27, with TRBD1 identical over 9 bases. DNA of the CDR3: TGTGCCAGCAGAATAACAGGGGGCAACTCCTACGAGCAGTACTTC. Protein sequence: CASRITGGNSYEQYF.